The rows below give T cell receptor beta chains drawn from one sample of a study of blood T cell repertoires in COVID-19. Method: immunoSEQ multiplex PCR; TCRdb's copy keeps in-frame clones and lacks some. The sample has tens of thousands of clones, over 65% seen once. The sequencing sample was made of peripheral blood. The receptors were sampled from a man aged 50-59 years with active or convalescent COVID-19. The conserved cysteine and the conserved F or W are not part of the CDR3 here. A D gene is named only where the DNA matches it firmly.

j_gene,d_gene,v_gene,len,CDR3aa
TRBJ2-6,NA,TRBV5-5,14,ASSPTLGPPGNVLT
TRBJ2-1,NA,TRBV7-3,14,ASSLGGAGAYNEQF
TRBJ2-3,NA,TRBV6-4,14,ASSDYRLMVSDTQY
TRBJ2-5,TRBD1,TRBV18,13,ASSLWTGGEETQY
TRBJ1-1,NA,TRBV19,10,ASSPGRVRAF
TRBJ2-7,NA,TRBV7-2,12,ASSPQGVPYEQY
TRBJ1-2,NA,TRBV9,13,ASSVLLAGNYGYT
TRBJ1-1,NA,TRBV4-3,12,ASSQRQTDREAF
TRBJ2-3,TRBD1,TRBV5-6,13,ASSFRDRGTDTQY
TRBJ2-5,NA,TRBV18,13,ASSPYEAGRETQY
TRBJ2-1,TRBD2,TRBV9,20,ASSSTVAGSGGPKVTYNEQF
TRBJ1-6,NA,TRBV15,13,ATSTTAGANSPLH
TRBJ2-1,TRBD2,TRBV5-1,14,ASSLFVVAGGDEQF
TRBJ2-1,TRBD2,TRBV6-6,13,ASSPRGGGLGEQF
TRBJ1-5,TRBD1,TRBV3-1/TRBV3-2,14,ASSQSDRGSNQPQH
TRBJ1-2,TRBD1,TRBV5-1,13,ASSPQGQTHYGYT
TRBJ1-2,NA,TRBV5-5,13,ASSLEAAGWYGYT
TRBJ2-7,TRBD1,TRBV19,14,ASSPMRGQGAREQY